The entry below describes one TCR beta chain. These data belong to a study of blood T cell repertoires in COVID-19. Study-wide context: Sites across the United States, Italy and Spain contributed samples from acute and convalescent COVID-19. PBMCs, B-cell-depleted T cells, or T cells provided the cDNA or gDNA that made up the material.

J was trimmed by 7 bases and V by 7 bases; bases with no gene match: 9. This CDR3 has 14 amino acids. Germline CDR1 and CDR2: MNHEY and SVGAGI. In the original analysis: Using reference gene primer amplification, nucleated cell counts were estimated. Method: immunoSEQ multiplex PCR; TCRdb's copy keeps in-frame clones and lacks some. V and J calls and clone size are copied from that table; D and trimming were computed from the DNA. The sample yields about 33,000 clones, almost 85% seen once. The chain couples TRBV6-5 to TRBJ1-5; TRBD1 matches at 8 bases. The source of this sequence is a man at least 80 years old with active COVID-19. The sample was peripheral blood. The CDR3, as DNA: TGTGCCAGCAAGCTGACAGGGGTAGGGCAGCCCCAGCATTTT. Translating gives CASKLTGVGQPQHF.